Listed below are T cell receptor beta chains from one sample, sequenced in a study of cytomegalovirus exposure and HLA in healthy donors. Method: immunoSEQ multiplex PCR; TCRdb's copy keeps in-frame clones and lacks some. The table has 130,000 to 150,000 clones, 60% to 80% seen once. The sequenced material came from PBMCs. The receptor set was obtained from a male donor in good health and CMV-seronegative. Both conserved end residues are part of each CDR3. The D gene is left open where the match is weak. Some rows mark clone size as missing; the rest say once, few, many or name a class of expanded clone.

d_gene,j_gene,abundance,v_gene,CDR3aa,CDR3nt
TRBD2,TRBJ2-7,once,TRBV6-5,CASSYYGTSGSYEQYF,TGTGCCAGCAGTTACTATGGGACTAGCGGCTCCTACGAGCAGTACTTC
.,TRBJ1-2,.,TRBV6-5,CASSSQGGGNGYTF,TGTGCCAGCAGTTCACAGGGTGGAGGAAACGGCTACACCTTC
.,TRBJ2-5,.,TRBV19,CASSVGPGETQYF,TGTGCCAGTAGTGTCGGTCCTGGAGAGACCCAGTACTTC
.,TRBJ1-5,.,TRBV6-4,CASREGGPGNQPQHF,TGTGCCAGCAGAGAGGGGGGGCCTGGCAATCAGCCCCAGCATTTT
TRBD1,TRBJ2-7,.,TRBV6-5,CASRTKGMGQREQYF,TGTGCCAGCAGAACTAAGGGAATGGGACAGCGCGAGCAGTACTTC
TRBD1,TRBJ1-6,.,TRBV30,CAWRGGQNYNSPLHF,TGTGCCTGGAGGGGGGGACAGAACTATAATTCACCCCTCCACTTT
.,TRBJ1-2,once,TRBV11-2,CASSPQGYGYTF,TGTGCCAGCAGCCCACAGGGTTATGGCTACACCTTC
.,TRBJ2-7,few,TRBV7-9,CASSLIQGPHSYEQYF,TGTGCCAGCAGCTTGATACAGGGCCCCCATTCCTACGAGCAGTACTTC
TRBD2,TRBJ2-7,.,TRBV6-6,CASLKAGPYEQYF,TGTGCCAGCCTCAAAGCGGGGCCCTACGAGCAGTACTTC
.,TRBJ1-5,.,TRBV19,CASSMSRDQPQHF,TGTGCCAGTAGTATGAGCAGGGATCAGCCCCAGCATTTT
TRBD2,TRBJ2-5,.,TRBV5-1,CASSPTWSSGSETQYF,TGCGCCAGCAGCCCGACGTGGTCTAGCGGGAGTGAGACCCAGTACTTC
TRBD2,TRBJ2-3,.,TRBV7-3,CASSLGGRAADTQYF,TGTGCCAGCAGCTTAGGAGGGAGGGCGGCGGATACGCAGTATTTT
.,TRBJ1-2,.,TRBV18,CASTSGTTNYGYTF,TGTGCCAGCACCTCCGGGACAACTAACTATGGCTACACCTTC
.,TRBJ1-5,once,TRBV9,CASSTRPERGQPQHF,TGTGCCAGCAGCACCCGACCCGAAAGAGGTCAGCCCCAGCATTTT
.,TRBJ1-1,.,TRBV30,CAWRGGGRNTEAFF,TGTGCCTGGAGGGGGGGAGGTAGGAACACTGAAGCTTTCTTT
TRBD1,TRBJ2-5,.,TRBV11-3,CASSSYSGQGAGETQYF,TGTGCCAGCAGCTCCTACTCGGGACAGGGGGCAGGGGAGACCCAGTACTTC
TRBD2,TRBJ2-1,.,TRBV27,CASSSLKSSGKYNEQFF,TGTGCCAGCAGTTCCCTAAAGTCTAGCGGCAAATACAATGAGCAGTTCTTC
TRBD1,TRBJ1-2,.,TRBV5-4,CASSRTGENYGYTF,TGTGCCAGCAGCCGGACAGGGGAGAACTATGGCTACACCTTC
.,TRBJ1-2,.,TRBV9,CASSVDPGVNYGYTF,TGTGCCAGCAGCGTAGATCCAGGGGTGAACTATGGCTACACCTTC
TRBD1,TRBJ1-5,.,TRBV5-5,CASSLTGAYNQPQHF,TGTGCCAGCAGCTTAACAGGGGCCTACAATCAGCCCCAGCATTTT
.,TRBJ2-1,.,TRBV2,CASAPGHSYNEQFF,TGTGCCAGCGCTCCAGGGCACTCCTACAATGAGCAGTTCTTC
TRBD1,TRBJ1-1,few,TRBV18,CASSQGDRGNTEAFF,TGTGCCAGCTCACAAGGGGACAGAGGGAACACTGAAGCTTTCTTT
TRBD1,TRBJ1-2,.,TRBV29-1,CSVERSRGRDGYTF,TGCAGCGTTGAACGCTCCAGGGGGCGGGATGGCTACACCTTC
.,TRBJ2-5,few,TRBV30,CAWSVYAVSDQYF,TGTGCCTGGAGTGTATATGCGGTCAGCGACCAGTACTTC
.,TRBJ1-5,.,TRBV27,CASSPGQQGTDTQHF,TGTGCCAGCAGCCCGGGACAACAAGGCACAGATACGCAGCATTTT
TRBD1,TRBJ2-3,.,TRBV19,CASSKEGTASTDTQYF,TGTGCCAGTAGTAAAGAAGGGACAGCTAGCACAGATACGCAGTATTTT
.,TRBJ2-7,once,TRBV30,CAWSGLGGSYEQYF,TGTGCCTGGAGTGGGTTGGGGGGCTCCTACGAGCAGTACTTC
TRBD1,TRBJ2-7,.,TRBV7-2,CASSSRQGREQYF,TGTGCCAGCAGCTCCCGACAGGGCCGGGAGCAGTACTTC
TRBD2,TRBJ2-1,.,TRBV19,CASGRLAGTNEQFF,TGTGCCAGTGGCCGCCTAGCGGGCACCAATGAGCAGTTCTTC